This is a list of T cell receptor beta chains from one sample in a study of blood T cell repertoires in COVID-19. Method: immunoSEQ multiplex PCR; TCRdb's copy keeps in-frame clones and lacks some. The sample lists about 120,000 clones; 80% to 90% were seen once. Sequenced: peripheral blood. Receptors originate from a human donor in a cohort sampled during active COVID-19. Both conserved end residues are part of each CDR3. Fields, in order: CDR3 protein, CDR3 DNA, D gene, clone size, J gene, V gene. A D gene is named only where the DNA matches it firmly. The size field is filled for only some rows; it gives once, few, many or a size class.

CDR3: CASSYSIAQGNTEAFF; DNA: TGTGCCAGCAGTTACTCTATAGCCCAGGGGAACACTGAAGCTTTCTTT; D: .; size: few; J: TRBJ1-1; V: TRBV6-6
CDR3: CASSLGGTGPTEAFF; DNA: TGTGCCAGCAGCTTGGGAGGGACAGGGCCCACTGAAGCTTTCTTT; D: TRBD1; size: .; J: TRBJ1-1; V: TRBV5-4
CDR3: CAIRGQENQPQHF; DNA: TGTGCCATCAGAGGACAGGAAAATCAGCCCCAGCATTTT; D: TRBD1; size: .; J: TRBJ1-5; V: TRBV10-3
CDR3: CATSNPTSGGSRTQYF; DNA: TGTGCCACCAGCAACCCGACTAGCGGGGGGTCCCGAACGCAGTATTTT; D: TRBD2; size: .; J: TRBJ2-3; V: TRBV15
CDR3: CASSRSSRLRVLSYNEQFF; DNA: TGCGCCAGCAGCCGTTCCTCCCGACTCCGGGTCTTGTCCTACAATGAGCAGTTCTTC; D: .; size: .; J: TRBJ2-1; V: TRBV5-1
CDR3: CASSSTDRVNTEAFF; DNA: TGTGCCAGTAGTTCGACGGACAGGGTGAACACTGAAGCTTTCTTT; D: TRBD1; size: .; J: TRBJ1-1; V: TRBV19
CDR3: CASSIPSSGGLGYTF; DNA: TGTGCCAGCAGCATCCCATCTTCAGGGGGCCTTGGCTACACCTTC; D: TRBD1; size: once; J: TRBJ1-2; V: TRBV11-2
CDR3: CAWSAPAERGYEQYF; DNA: TGTGCCTGGAGTGCCCCCGCCGAGCGGGGGTACGAGCAGTACTTC; D: TRBD2; size: .; J: TRBJ2-7; V: TRBV30
CDR3: CASSAQGQVSSGNTIYF; DNA: TGTGCCAGCAGCGCACAGGGACAGGTTAGCTCTGGAAACACCATATATTTT; D: TRBD1; size: .; J: TRBJ1-3; V: TRBV9
CDR3: CASSQDRTGDYEQYF; DNA: TGCGCCAGCAGCCAAGATCGGACGGGAGACTACGAGCAGTACTTC; D: .; size: .; J: TRBJ2-7; V: TRBV4-3
CDR3: CASSSEQNTFYGYTF; DNA: TGTGCCAGCAGCTCTGAACAGAATACCTTCTATGGCTACACCTTC; D: .; size: .; J: TRBJ1-2; V: TRBV9
CDR3: CASSLLQGGSYGYTF; DNA: TGTGCCAGCAGCTTGTTGCAGGGGGGATCCTATGGCTACACCTTC; D: TRBD1; size: .; J: TRBJ1-2; V: TRBV5-6
CDR3: CASKMLEASQPQHF; DNA: TGTGCCAGCAAAATGCTGGAGGCAAGTCAGCCCCAGCATTTT; D: .; size: .; J: TRBJ1-5; V: TRBV28
CDR3: CASSPPPGGTEAFF; DNA: TGTGCCAGCTCACCACCGCCAGGGGGCACTGAAGCTTTCTTT; D: TRBD1; size: .; J: TRBJ1-1; V: TRBV18
CDR3: CAWREGSSYNSPLHF; DNA: TGTGCCTGGAGGGAGGGGAGCTCCTATAATTCACCCCTCCACTTT; D: .; size: .; J: TRBJ1-6; V: TRBV30
CDR3: CSVKRGGLDQPQHF; DNA: TGCAGCGTTAAACGGGGGGGGTTGGATCAGCCCCAGCATTTT; D: .; size: .; J: TRBJ1-5; V: TRBV29-1
CDR3: CASSPDRVNTGELFF; DNA: TGCGCCAGCAGCCCGGACAGGGTCAACACCGGGGAGCTGTTTTTT; D: TRBD1; size: .; J: TRBJ2-2; V: TRBV5-1
CDR3: CASSLAGVRDTQYF; DNA: TGTGCCAGCAGCTTAGCGGGAGTTAGAGATACGCAGTATTTT; D: TRBD2; size: .; J: TRBJ2-3; V: TRBV7-3
CDR3: CASSYRGRDTEAFF; DNA: TGTGCCAGCAGTTACAGGGGCAGGGACACTGAAGCTTTCTTT; D: .; size: .; J: TRBJ1-1; V: TRBV6-5
CDR3: CASSQPGTGDYEQYF; DNA: TGCGCCAGCAGCCAGCCGGGAACGGGAGACTACGAGCAGTACTTC; D: .; size: .; J: TRBJ2-7; V: TRBV4-1
CDR3: CAWTRLAGTYEQYF; DNA: TGTGCCTGGACCCGACTAGCGGGAACCTACGAGCAGTACTTC; D: TRBD2; size: .; J: TRBJ2-7; V: TRBV30
CDR3: CASSWGAVTGGLGYTF; DNA: TGTGCCAGCAGCTGGGGCGCGGTCACAGGGGGACTTGGCTACACCTTC; D: TRBD1; size: .; J: TRBJ1-2; V: TRBV5-4
CDR3: CASRIIRDRAIVGELFF; DNA: TGTGCCAGCAGGATAATTCGGGACAGGGCTATTGTCGGGGAGCTGTTTTTT; D: TRBD1; size: .; J: TRBJ2-2; V: TRBV13
CDR3: CASSYSGTGPYEQYF; DNA: TGTGCCAGCAGTTATTCCGGGACAGGGCCTTACGAGCAGTACTTC; D: TRBD1; size: .; J: TRBJ2-7; V: TRBV6-5
CDR3: CASSSLAYEQYF; DNA: TGTGCCAGCAGTTCCCTCGCCTACGAGCAGTACTTC; D: .; size: few; J: TRBJ2-7; V: TRBV6-2/TRBV6-3
CDR3: CASGGGQQETQYF; DNA: TGTGCTAGTGGTGGCGGACAGCAAGAGACCCAGTACTTC; D: .; size: .; J: TRBJ2-5; V: TRBV12-5
CDR3: CASSSTSGRLEEQFF; DNA: TGTGCCAGCAGCTCTACTAGCGGGCGCCTGGAGGAGCAGTTCTTC; D: TRBD2; size: .; J: TRBJ2-1; V: TRBV7-8
CDR3: CASSLSPYGYTF; DNA: TGTGCCAGCAGTTTATCTCCCTATGGCTACACCTTC; D: .; size: .; J: TRBJ1-2; V: TRBV28
CDR3: CASSLHGREGGYTF; DNA: TGTGCCAGCAGCTTACATGGCAGGGAAGGTGGCTACACCTTC; D: .; size: .; J: TRBJ1-2; V: TRBV7-2
CDR3: CASNTGLGDTQYF; DNA: TGTGCCAGTAACACAGGGTTGGGAGATACGCAGTATTTT; D: .; size: .; J: TRBJ2-3; V: TRBV19
CDR3: CASSRQPYGYTF; DNA: TGTGCCAGTAGTCGACAGCCGTATGGCTACACCTTC; D: .; size: .; J: TRBJ1-2; V: TRBV19
CDR3: CASSKRGGAESNTQYF; DNA: TGTGCCAGCAGCAAGCGAGGGGGGGCCGAGTCAAATACGCAGTATTTT; D: .; size: .; J: TRBJ2-3; V: TRBV3-1/TRBV3-2
CDR3: CASSGLAGASYEQYF; DNA: TGTGCCAGCAGCGGCCTAGCGGGAGCGTCCTACGAGCAGTACTTC; D: TRBD2; size: .; J: TRBJ2-7; V: TRBV6-2/TRBV6-3
CDR3: CASTETGGVEQPQHF; DNA: TGCGCCAGCACCGAGACCGGGGGGGTTGAACAGCCCCAGCATTTT; D: .; size: .; J: TRBJ1-5; V: TRBV10-1
CDR3: CASSLAGTANSPLHF; DNA: TGTGCCAGCAGTCTGGCGGGGACAGCCAATTCACCCCTCCACTTT; D: TRBD1; size: .; J: TRBJ1-6; V: TRBV28
CDR3: CASSGTSGELTYEQYF; DNA: TGTGCCAGCAGTGGGACTAGCGGGGAACTTACCTACGAGCAGTACTTC; D: TRBD2; size: many; J: TRBJ2-7; V: TRBV6-1
CDR3: CASSQGAGVRNTIYF; DNA: TGCGCCAGCAGCCAAGGCGCCGGGGTAAGAAACACCATATATTTT; D: .; size: .; J: TRBJ1-3; V: TRBV4-3
CDR3: CASSIGGTSNQPQHF; DNA: TGTGCCAGTAGTATTGGGGGGACGAGCAATCAGCCCCAGCATTTT; D: .; size: .; J: TRBJ1-5; V: TRBV19
CDR3: CASSLGQNSNQPQHF; DNA: TGTGCCAGCAGCTTAGGGCAAAATAGCAATCAGCCCCAGCATTTT; D: .; size: .; J: TRBJ1-5; V: TRBV11-2
CDR3: CASSAQGRETEAFF; DNA: TGCGCCAGCAGCGCACAGGGGAGAGAGACTGAAGCTTTCTTT; D: TRBD1; size: .; J: TRBJ1-1; V: TRBV5-1
CDR3: CAWVQTGSRKAFF; DNA: TGTGCCTGGGTCCAGACAGGGAGTCGTAAAGCTTTCTTT; D: TRBD1; size: .; J: TRBJ1-1; V: TRBV30
CDR3: CASSSLRDRAEQYF; DNA: TGTGCCAGCAGTTCCCTCCGGGACAGGGCCGAGCAGTACTTC; D: TRBD1; size: .; J: TRBJ2-7; V: TRBV6-2/TRBV6-3
CDR3: CAWIGGDTEAFF; DNA: TGTGCCTGGATCGGGGGAGACACTGAAGCTTTCTTT; D: .; size: .; J: TRBJ1-1; V: TRBV30
CDR3: CASSLGGKQFF; DNA: TGCGCCAGCAGCTTGGGCGGGAAGCAGTTCTTC; D: .; size: .; J: TRBJ2-1; V: TRBV5-1
CDR3: CASSPGRGNFNEQYF; DNA: TGTGCCAGCAGCCCCGGCAGGGGAAACTTCAACGAGCAGTACTTC; D: .; size: .; J: TRBJ2-7; V: TRBV14
CDR3: CASDFQGANYGYTF; DNA: TGTGCCAGCGATTTTCAGGGGGCTAACTATGGCTACACCTTC; D: TRBD1; size: .; J: TRBJ1-2; V: TRBV2
CDR3: CASSPVDTSTDTQYF; DNA: TGTGCCAGCAGCCCGGTGGACACTAGCACAGATACGCAGTATTTT; D: .; size: .; J: TRBJ2-3; V: TRBV7-9
CDR3: CASPSGNTGELFF; DNA: TGTGCCAGCCCAAGCGGGAACACCGGGGAGCTGTTTTTT; D: .; size: few; J: TRBJ2-2; V: TRBV28
CDR3: CASSQDQGLRNNEAFF; DNA: TGCGCCAGCAGCCAAGATCAGGGACTCAGAAATAATGAAGCTTTCTTT; D: .; size: .; J: TRBJ1-1; V: TRBV4-1
CDR3: CASSQDQGMNTEAFF; DNA: TGTGCCAGCAGCCAAGACCAGGGAATGAACACTGAAGCTTTCTTT; D: .; size: once; J: TRBJ1-1; V: TRBV3-1/TRBV3-2
CDR3: CASSLGVVAEAFF; DNA: TGTGCCAGCAGTCTAGGGGTCGTAGCTGAAGCTTTCTTT; D: .; size: .; J: TRBJ1-1; V: TRBV6-2/TRBV6-3
CDR3: CASKGGSGANVLTF; DNA: TGTGCCAGCAAAGGGGGATCTGGGGCCAACGTCCTGACTTTC; D: .; size: .; J: TRBJ2-6; V: TRBV28
CDR3: CASSKLLSAGDFDWQFF; DNA: TGTGCCAGTAGTAAACTATTATCCGCGGGAGATTTTGACTGGCAGTTCTTC; D: TRBD2; size: .; J: TRBJ2-1; V: TRBV19
CDR3: CSVDGGRRAEAFF; DNA: TGCAGCGTTGACGGGGGGCGTAGAGCTGAAGCTTTCTTT; D: .; size: .; J: TRBJ1-1; V: TRBV29-1
CDR3: CASSTSGRPNYGYTF; DNA: TGTGCCAGTAGTACCTCCGGGAGGCCTAACTATGGCTACACCTTC; D: .; size: .; J: TRBJ1-2; V: TRBV19
CDR3: CASIIRQPNTGELFF; DNA: TGTGCCAGCATTATCAGGCAGCCGAACACCGGGGAGCTGTTTTTT; D: .; size: .; J: TRBJ2-2; V: TRBV6-5